Listed below are T cell receptor beta chains from one sample, sequenced in a study of OX40 agonist ivuxolimab in advanced cancers. Assay used: immunoSEQ multiplex PCR; TCRdb lists only in-frame clones, some missing. The repertoire consists of fewer than 60,000 clones, with 70% to 90% occurring once and the leading ten covering roughly 13%. The specimen comprised CD4+ or CD8+ T cells sorted from blood, sampled in a trial of the OX40 agonist ivuxolimab. Receptors were obtained from an adult with an advanced solid tumor such as melanoma, head and neck, liver or kidney cancer. Each CDR3 is given with its conserved first and last residue. D genes are given only for firm matches. Rows may omit the clone size; those that give it use once, few, many or a size class.

d_call clone_size j_call v_call cdr3_nt cdr3_aa
NA NA TRBJ1-2 TRBV6-1 TGTGCCAGCAGTGAAGGGGGGGCTCACCCCCCTAATTATGGCTACACCTTC CASSEGGAHPPNYGYTF
TRBD2 NA TRBJ2-7 TRBV5-1 TGCGCCAGCAGCTTGCTCCTCGGACTAGCGGGGTACGAGCAGTACTTC CASSLLLGLAGYEQYF
TRBD1 NA TRBJ1-1 TRBV5-1 TGCGCCAGCAGCTACGGACAGGGTTTGAACACTGAAGCTTTCTTT CASSYGQGLNTEAFF
NA NA TRBJ1-1 TRBV30 TGTGCCTGGAGTGAGGGCAGGGAATCTGAAGCTTTCTTT CAWSEGRESEAFF
NA NA TRBJ2-7 TRBV11-2 TGTGCCAGCAGCTTAGATCAGTATGGTGACAGGAACTCCTACGAGCAGTACTTC CASSLDQYGDRNSYEQYF
TRBD1 NA TRBJ1-1 TRBV4-1 TGCGCCAGCAGCCTTCGACAGGGGGACACTGAAGCTTTCTTT CASSLRQGDTEAFF
NA NA TRBJ2-1 TRBV19 TGTGCCAGTAGTATAGATGGCCTCTACAATGAGCAGTTCTTC CASSIDGLYNEQFF
NA once TRBJ2-7 TRBV7-8 TGTGCCAGCAGCCGGGACATTCTCTACGAGCAGTACTTC CASSRDILYEQYF
NA NA TRBJ1-3 TRBV11-3 TGTGCCAGCAGCTTAACAGGCTCTGGAAACACCATATATTTT CASSLTGSGNTIYF
NA NA TRBJ1-3 TRBV4-1 TGCGCCAGCAGCGAGGGACCAGTTCTCTCTGGAAACACCATATATTTT CASSEGPVLSGNTIYF
NA once TRBJ1-3 TRBV7-8 TGTGCCAGCAGCCCTTATCCAGGGGTTTCTGGAAACACCATATATTTT CASSPYPGVSGNTIYF
TRBD1 once TRBJ1-2 TRBV27 TGTGCCAGCAGTTTAGGGACAGGGGTCGGCTACACCTTC CASSLGTGVGYTF
NA NA TRBJ2-1 TRBV19 TGTGCCAGTAGTATCGTGGGGGTCTCCTACAATGAGCAGTTCTTC CASSIVGVSYNEQFF
NA NA TRBJ2-7 TRBV7-6 TGTGCCACAAGGGGATCAGGGGAACACGAGCAGTACTTC CATRGSGEHEQYF
NA NA TRBJ1-1 TRBV7-9 TGTGCCAGCAGCTCACAGGTTGAAGCTTTCTTT CASSSQVEAFF
NA NA TRBJ1-1 TRBV7-9 TGTGCCAGCAGCCCAGACAGTAACACTGAAGCTTTCTTT CASSPDSNTEAFF
TRBD1 NA TRBJ2-7 TRBV27 TGTGCCAGCAGTTTCAAACAGGGGGCGTACGAGCAGTACTTC CASSFKQGAYEQYF
NA NA TRBJ1-1 TRBV5-3 TGTGCCAGAAGAGGGACCCACAGGAACACTGAAGCTTTCTTT CARRGTHRNTEAFF
NA NA TRBJ2-7 TRBV7-7 TGTGCCAGCAGCTTGGAGTGGTCCGAGCAGTACTTC CASSLEWSEQYF
NA NA TRBJ1-2 TRBV2 TGTGCCAGCAGCGCGGGCGTACCGGAACTATATGGCTACACCTTC CASSAGVPELYGYTF
NA NA TRBJ1-2 TRBV2 TGTGCCAGCAGTGAAAAGGGGGACCGTGGAGGCTACACCTTC CASSEKGDRGGYTF
NA NA TRBJ2-7 TRBV27 TGTGCCAGCAGTCCGGGACACCGAATCTACGAGCAGTACTTC CASSPGHRIYEQYF
TRBD1 NA TRBJ1-2 TRBV6-1 TGTGCCAGCAGTGAGGCCACAGGGGCAGGCTATGGCTACACCTTC CASSEATGAGYGYTF
TRBD2 NA TRBJ2-5 TRBV5-6 TGTGCCAGCAGCCCAGGGACTAGCGGGGGGAGGGAGACCCAGTACTTC CASSPGTSGGRETQYF
NA NA TRBJ1-4 TRBV7-2 TGTGCCAGCAGCCCAGGGGTCCCTAATGAAAAACTGTTTTTT CASSPGVPNEKLFF
NA NA TRBJ2-2 TRBV9 TGTGCCAGCACCGATCCTTACACCGGGGAGCTGTTTTTT CASTDPYTGELFF
TRBD2 NA TRBJ2-7 TRBV9 TGTGCCAGCAGCCGACTAGCGGGGGACACCTACGAGCAGTACTTC CASSRLAGDTYEQYF
TRBD1 NA TRBJ1-1 TRBV27 TGTGCCAGCAGTCCCTCGGACAGGGCTATGAACACTGAAGCTTTCTTT CASSPSDRAMNTEAFF
TRBD1 NA TRBJ1-5 TRBV4-1 TGCGCCAGCAGCCGAGACAGGGACCGAAATAGCAATCAGCCCCAGCATTTT CASSRDRDRNSNQPQHF
NA NA TRBJ2-5 TRBV7-6 TGTGCCAGCAGCTTAGAATCAGAAGGCCAAGAGACCCAGTACTTC CASSLESEGQETQYF
TRBD1 NA TRBJ1-1 TRBV7-3 TGTGCCAGCAGCTTAACCCGGGACAGGGGGTTTGACGGGTACACTGAAGCTTTCTTT CASSLTRDRGFDGYTEAFF
NA NA TRBJ1-4 TRBV4-1 TGCGCCAGCAGCCAAGGTGACCGCCCAACTAATGAAAAACTGTTTTTT CASSQGDRPTNEKLFF
NA few TRBJ2-7 TRBV19 TGTGCCAGTAGTATTGCGGGACTCGTATACGAGCAGTACTTC CASSIAGLVYEQYF
NA NA TRBJ2-5 TRBV5-1 TGCGCCAGCAGCTCCAGACAGCAAGAGACCCAGTACTTC CASSSRQQETQYF
NA once TRBJ1-1 TRBV27 TGTGCCAGCAGTGTCGGAGGGACTGAAGCTTTCTTT CASSVGGTEAFF
TRBD2 NA TRBJ2-3 TRBV7-2 TGTGCCAGCAGCCCAACAGGCCCGGGCGGGGGGGGCCCTGGAGATACGCAGTATTTT CASSPTGPGGGGPGDTQYF
NA NA TRBJ1-1 TRBV2 TGTGCCAGCAGCCCTGGAGGGGACTGGCCCACTGAAGCTTTCTTT CASSPGGDWPTEAFF
NA NA TRBJ2-1 TRBV27 TGTGCCAGCAGTTCCCCCAGTAGCTCCTACAATGAGCAGTTCTTC CASSSPSSSYNEQFF
NA NA TRBJ1-1 TRBV19 TGTGCCAGTAGTATAGGGCGATCTATGAACACTGAAGCTTTCTTT CASSIGRSMNTEAFF
NA NA TRBJ2-7 TRBV19 TGTGCCAGTAGCACTGGACCCTCCTACGAGCAGTACTTC CASSTGPSYEQYF
NA NA TRBJ1-1 TRBV4-1 TGCGCCAGCAGCCAAGAATGGGGCGGGGCGGGATCGAACACTGAAGCTTTCTTT CASSQEWGGAGSNTEAFF
NA NA TRBJ1-4 TRBV4-3 TGCGCCAGCAGCCAAGCAGGAACTAATGAAAAACTGTTTTTT CASSQAGTNEKLFF